The 9 T cell receptor beta chains reported below all come from one sample, sequenced in a study of T cell repertoires in cytomegalovirus infection. What these receptors recognize is not known. Each CDR3 protein is one row after TCRdb ran MiXCR on the reads. This sample yields about 270,000 distinct CDR3 sequences, of which roughly 21% are seen a single time; approximately 19% belongs to the top ten. Sequencing used cultured PBMCs, obtained from culture after CMV antigen stimulation. Every receptor here comes from a human donor in good health (CMV status not recorded). Some clones in this sample may be carry-over from other donors' samples.

This chain connects TRBV29-1 to TRBJ2-3; tentative D call: TRBD2 (7 bases). This CDR3 comprises 13 residues. Germline values: CDR1 SQVTM, CDR2 ANQGSEA. Between the trimmed V and J ends, which lost 4 bases and 4 bases, there was a span of 12 bases. This CDR3 is CSVVGGASDTQYF. Here the CDR3 DNA reads TGCAGCGTTGTGGGGGGGGCCTCAGATACGCAGTATTTT.

This clonotype was recorded at least ten times. This chain joins TRBV7-2 and TRBJ2-7, with TRBD2 matching over 9 bases. Germline assignment: CDR1 SGHTA and CDR2 FQGNSA. The length of the CDR3 is 13 residues. Unmatched junction bases numbered 5, after V lost 5 bases and J lost 6 bases. CDR3 coding DNA: TGTGCCAGCAGCCCTAGCGGGAACTCCGAGCAGTACGTC. Amino acids: CASSPSGNSEQYV.

This clonotype has a count of ten or more. The rearrangement uses TRBV7-2 and TRBJ2-7; TRBD2 agrees at 8 bases. CDR1 is SGHTA, CDR2 FQGNSA, per germline. The CDR3 has 15 residues. J gave up 3 bases and V 3 bases, and 7 bases lay outside the gene matches. CDR3 in amino acids: CASSFSASGSYEQYF. The DNA for the CDR3 is TGTGCCAGCAGCTTCTCAGCGAGCGGGAGCTACGAGCAGTACTTC.

This clonotype was seen at least ten times. The V call is TRBV7-2, the J call TRBJ2-7; D not certain. This CDR3 is built from 12 residues. CDR1 is SGHTA and CDR2 is FQGNSA in the germline V gene. V lost 2 bases and J 7 bases, leaving 9 bases between the germline ends. The CDR3 reads CASSLTSREQYF. The CDR3 nucleotides read TGTGCCAGCAGCTTAACTTCTAGGGAGCAGTACTTC.

This clonotype appeared many times. This rearrangement joins TRBV7-2 to TRBJ1-2; TRBD1 agrees at 7 bases. The germline gives CDR1 SGHTA, CDR2 FQGNSA. This CDR3 is built from 14 residues. Losses at the gene ends were 1 base for V and 6 bases for J; bases not matched to a gene: 5. CDR3 DNA: TGTGCCAGCAGCTTAGATCAGGGGGTGAATGGCTACACCTTC. Its translation is CASSLDQGVNGYTF.

In its sample, this clonotype was seen many times. J is TRBJ2-7 and V is TRBV7-8, with 11 nucleotides matching TRBD2. With V trimmed by 3 bases and J by 9 bases, 10 bases remained unmatched. This CDR3 has 15 amino acids. Germline V lookup: CDR1 SGHVS, CDR2 FQNEAQ. DNA of the CDR3: TGTGCCAGCAGCTTCCAGCGGGGTACTAGCGGGAGGCAGTACTTC. This sequence encodes CASSFQRGTSGRQYF.

This clonotype occurred once. V usage is TRBV7-8 and J usage is TRBJ1-1; unclear D gene. The CDR3 is 13 amino acids. The V gene's germline CDR1 is SGHVS and CDR2 FQNEAQ. Trimming stripped 1 base from V and 11 bases from J, with 14 bases between. DNA for the CDR3: TGTGCCAGCAGCTTAGTGACCGGGGATTTGGCTTTCTTT. Encoded protein: CASSLVTGDLAFF.

The CDR3 is CASSLSLQGRLYGYTF. DNA for the CDR3: TGTGCCAGCAGCTTATCTCTGCAGGGACGTCTCTATGGCTACACCTTC. This chain uses TRBV7-4 with TRBJ1-2, with D possibly matching TRBD1 (5 bases). This CDR3 spans 16 amino acids. Germline CDR1 SGHVT, CDR2 SQSDAQ. Trimming cost V 2 bases and J 4 bases, with 17 bases left between them.

This clonotype has at least ten counts. The chain recombines TRBV7-2 with TRBJ1-3; weak D call: TRBD1 (5 bases). Germline values: CDR1 SGHTA, CDR2 FQGNSA. The CDR3 consists of 15 residues. Trimming cost V 1 base and J 3 bases, with 10 bases left between them. CDR3 DNA sequence: TGTGCCAGCAGCTTAGTGGGGGATAGTGGAAACACCATATATTTT. Encoded protein: CASSLVGDSGNTIYF.